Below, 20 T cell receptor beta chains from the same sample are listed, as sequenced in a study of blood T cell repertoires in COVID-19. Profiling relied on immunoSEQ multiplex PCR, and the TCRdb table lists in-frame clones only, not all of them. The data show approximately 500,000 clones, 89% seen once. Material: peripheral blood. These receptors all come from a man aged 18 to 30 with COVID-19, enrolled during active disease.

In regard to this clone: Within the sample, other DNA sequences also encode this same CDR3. The CDR3 spells CASSLRGRETQYF. The DNA of the CDR3 is TGTGCCAGCAGCCTCAGGGGGCGAGAGACCCAGTACTTC. The V call is TRBV12-3 or TRBV12-4, the J call TRBJ2-5; TRBD1 matches at 8 bases. After removal of 6 bases from V and 4 bases from J, the junction contained 4 bases not matched to a gene. The CDR3 extends over 13 amino acids.

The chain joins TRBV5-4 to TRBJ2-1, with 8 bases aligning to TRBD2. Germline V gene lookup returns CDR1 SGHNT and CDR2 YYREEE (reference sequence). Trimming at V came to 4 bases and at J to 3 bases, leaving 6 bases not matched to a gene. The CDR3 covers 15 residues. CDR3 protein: CASSPQRGSYNEQFF. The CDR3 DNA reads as TGTGCCAGCAGCCCTCAGCGGGGGAGCTACAATGAGCAGTTCTTC.

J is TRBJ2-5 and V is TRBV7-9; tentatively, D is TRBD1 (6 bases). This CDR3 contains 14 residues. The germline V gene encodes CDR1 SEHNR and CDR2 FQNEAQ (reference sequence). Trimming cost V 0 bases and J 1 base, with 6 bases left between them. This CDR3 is CASSLAGGQETQYF. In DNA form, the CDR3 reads TGTGCCAGCAGCTTAGCAGGGGGCCAAGAGACCCAGTACTTC.

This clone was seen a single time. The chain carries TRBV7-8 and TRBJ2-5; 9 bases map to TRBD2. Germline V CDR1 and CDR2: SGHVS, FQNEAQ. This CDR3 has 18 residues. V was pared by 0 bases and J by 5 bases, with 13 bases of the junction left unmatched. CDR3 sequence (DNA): TGTGCCAGCAGCTTAGCAGTAGCTAGCGGGACCCCATGGGAGACCCAGTACTTC. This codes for CASSLAVASGTPWETQYF.

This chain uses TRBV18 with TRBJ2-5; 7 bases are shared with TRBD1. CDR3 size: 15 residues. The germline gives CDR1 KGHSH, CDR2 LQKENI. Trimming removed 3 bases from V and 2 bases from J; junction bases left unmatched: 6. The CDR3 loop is CASSPRDSRQETQYF. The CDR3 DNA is TGTGCCAGCTCACCCCGGGACAGCCGACAAGAGACCCAGTACTTC.

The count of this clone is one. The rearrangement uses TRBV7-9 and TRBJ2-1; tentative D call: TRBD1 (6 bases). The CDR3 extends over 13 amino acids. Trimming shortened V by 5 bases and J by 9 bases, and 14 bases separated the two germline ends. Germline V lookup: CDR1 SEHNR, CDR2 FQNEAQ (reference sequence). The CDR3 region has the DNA TGTGCCAGCAGCCCAATTGAAGGGGGTGAGCAGTTCTTC. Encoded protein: CASSPIEGGEQFF.

The CDR3 loop is CASRSTGAGNTQYF. CDR3 bases: TGTGCCAGCAGAAGTACAGGGGCGGGAAATACGCAGTATTTT. V is TRBV4-2 and J is TRBJ2-3, with a weak D call TRBD1 (7 bases). CDR3 length: 14 amino acids. V was pared by 6 bases and J by 7 bases, with 17 bases between. The germline V gene encodes CDR1 LGHNA and CDR2 YNFKEQ.

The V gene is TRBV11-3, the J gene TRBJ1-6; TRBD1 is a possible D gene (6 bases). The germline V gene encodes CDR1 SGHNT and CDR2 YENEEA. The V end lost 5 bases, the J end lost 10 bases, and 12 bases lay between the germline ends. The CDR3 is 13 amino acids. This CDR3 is CASSVNRDSPLHF. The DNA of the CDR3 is TGTGCCAGCAGCGTCAACAGGGACTCACCCCTCCACTTT.

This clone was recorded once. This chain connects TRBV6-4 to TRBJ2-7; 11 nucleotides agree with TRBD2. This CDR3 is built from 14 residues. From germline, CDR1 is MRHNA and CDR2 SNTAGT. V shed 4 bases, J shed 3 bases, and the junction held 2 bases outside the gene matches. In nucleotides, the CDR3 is TGTGCCAGCAGTGCACTAGCGGGGGACTACGAGCAGTACTTC. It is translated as CASSALAGDYEQYF.

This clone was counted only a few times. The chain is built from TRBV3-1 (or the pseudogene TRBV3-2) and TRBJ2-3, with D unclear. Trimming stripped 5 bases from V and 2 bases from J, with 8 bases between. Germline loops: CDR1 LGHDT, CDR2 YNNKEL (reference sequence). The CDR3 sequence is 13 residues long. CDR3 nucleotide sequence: TGTGCCAGCAGCGGGCGCCCCACAGATACGCAGTATTTT. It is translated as CASSGRPTDTQYF.

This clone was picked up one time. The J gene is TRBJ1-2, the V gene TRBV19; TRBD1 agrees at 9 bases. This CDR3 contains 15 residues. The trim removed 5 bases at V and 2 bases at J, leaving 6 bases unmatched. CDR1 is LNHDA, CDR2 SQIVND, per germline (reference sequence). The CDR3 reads CASSPRTGANYGYTF. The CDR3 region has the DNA TGTGCCAGTAGTCCAAGGACAGGGGCCAACTATGGCTACACCTTC.

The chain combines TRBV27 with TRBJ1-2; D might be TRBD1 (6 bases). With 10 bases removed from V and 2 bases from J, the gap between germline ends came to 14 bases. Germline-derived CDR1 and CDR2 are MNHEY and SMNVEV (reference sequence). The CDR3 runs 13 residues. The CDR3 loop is CATMGGANYGYTF. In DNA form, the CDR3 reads TGTGCCACCATGGGGGGGGCAAACTATGGCTACACCTTC.

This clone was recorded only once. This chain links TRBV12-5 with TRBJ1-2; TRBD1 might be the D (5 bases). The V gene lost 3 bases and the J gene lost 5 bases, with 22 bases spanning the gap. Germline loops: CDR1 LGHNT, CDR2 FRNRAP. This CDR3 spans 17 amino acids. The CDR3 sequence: CASGFQVSEGRGYGYTF. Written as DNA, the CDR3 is TGTGCTAGTGGTTTTCAGGTTTCGGAGGGGCGAGGTTATGGCTACACCTTC.

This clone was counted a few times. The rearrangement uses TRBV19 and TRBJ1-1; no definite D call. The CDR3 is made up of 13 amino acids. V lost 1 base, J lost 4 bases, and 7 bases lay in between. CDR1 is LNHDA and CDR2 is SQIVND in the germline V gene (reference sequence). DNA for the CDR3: TGTGCCAGTAGTATAGTGGAGGGCACTGAAGCTTTCTTT. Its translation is CASSIVEGTEAFF.

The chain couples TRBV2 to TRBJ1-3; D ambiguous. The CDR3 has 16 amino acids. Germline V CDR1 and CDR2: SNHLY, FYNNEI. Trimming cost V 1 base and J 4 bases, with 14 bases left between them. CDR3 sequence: CASSEGHYPGGNTIYF. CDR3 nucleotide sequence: TGTGCCAGCAGTGAAGGACATTACCCGGGGGGAAACACCATATATTTT.

CDR3 bases: TGTGCCAGCAGCGTAGGACAGGGCCTCGAGCAGTACTTC. Amino acid sequence: CASSVGQGLEQYF. V and J are TRBV9 and TRBJ2-7, with 7 bases matching TRBD1. Germline CDR1 SGDLS, CDR2 YYNGEE. J gave up 6 bases and V 0 bases, and 3 bases lay outside the gene matches. This CDR3 region has 13 residues.

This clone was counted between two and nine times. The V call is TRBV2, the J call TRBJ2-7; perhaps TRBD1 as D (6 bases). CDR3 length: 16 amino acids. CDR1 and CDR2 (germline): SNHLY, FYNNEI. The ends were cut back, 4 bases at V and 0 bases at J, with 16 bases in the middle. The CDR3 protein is CASSVEGRTASYEQYF. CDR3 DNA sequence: TGTGCCAGCAGTGTAGAGGGGCGGACAGCCTCCTACGAGCAGTACTTC.

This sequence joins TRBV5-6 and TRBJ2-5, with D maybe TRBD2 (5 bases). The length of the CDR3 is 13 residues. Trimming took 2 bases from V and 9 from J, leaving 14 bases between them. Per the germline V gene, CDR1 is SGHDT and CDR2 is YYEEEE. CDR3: CASSLSTRVSQYF. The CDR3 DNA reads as TGTGCCAGCAGCTTAAGCACTAGGGTATCCCAGTACTTC.

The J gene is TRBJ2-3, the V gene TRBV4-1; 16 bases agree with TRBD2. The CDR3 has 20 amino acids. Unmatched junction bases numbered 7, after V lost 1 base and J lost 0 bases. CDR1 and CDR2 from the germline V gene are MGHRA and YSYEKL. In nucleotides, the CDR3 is TGCGCCAGCAGCCAAGGGAAGGGACTAGCGGGGGGGCCCAGCACAGATACGCAGTATTTT. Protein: CASSQGKGLAGGPSTDTQYF.

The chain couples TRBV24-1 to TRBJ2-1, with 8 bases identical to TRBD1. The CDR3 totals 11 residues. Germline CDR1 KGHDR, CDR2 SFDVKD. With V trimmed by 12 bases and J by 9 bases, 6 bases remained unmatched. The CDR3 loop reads CASQGASEQFF. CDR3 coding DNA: TGTGCCTCCCAGGGGGCAAGTGAGCAGTTCTTC.